These 15 T cell receptor beta chains share one sample of origin, sequenced in a study of blood T cell repertoires in COVID-19. The method was immunoSEQ multiplex PCR; TCRdb's version includes in-frame clones alone and lacks a portion of them. Found here are a few hundred thousand clones, 70% to 90% of them singletons; the top ten hold roughly 8.9%. The specimen sequenced was PBMCs or T cells enriched from blood (not recorded which). The receptors were sampled from a woman aged 40 to 50 who had recovered from COVID-19.

This clone was found once. The rearrangement links TRBV30 to TRBJ1-6, with D possibly being TRBD1 (6 bases). Trimming took off 1 base at V and 7 bases at J, with 8 bases between the two ends. Germline V gene lookup returns CDR1 GTSNPN and CDR2 SVGIG (reference sequence). There are 13 residues in the CDR3. CDR3 nucleotides: TGTGCCTGGAGTGAGGGGGGGAATTCACCCCTCCACTTT. Protein product: CAWSEGGNSPLHF. The complete variable domain, with remaining parts taken from reference TRBV30 and TRBJ1-6, reads SQTIHQWPATLVQPVGSPLSLECTVEGTSNPNLYWYRQAAGRGLQLLFYSVGIGQISSEVPQNLSASRPQDRQFILSSKKLLLSDSGFYLCAWSEGGNSPLHFGNGTRLTVT.

The rearrangement links TRBV7-8 to TRBJ1-5; no clear D gene. Trimming left V 4 bases short and J 3 bases short, with 13 bases between. The CDR3 totals 15 residues. In germline, CDR1 is SGHVS, CDR2 FQNEAQ. CDR3 in amino acids: CASSYMTEPNQPQHF. The CDR3 nucleotides read TGTGCCAGCAGCTATATGACGGAGCCCAATCAGCCCCAGCATTTT.

V is TRBV25-1 and J is TRBJ1-3; tentatively, D is TRBD1 (5 bases). Germline V lookup: CDR1 MGHDK, CDR2 SYGVNS. Trimming pared 3 bases from V and 0 bases from J, leaving 12 bases between. The CDR3 runs 16 residues. The CDR3 DNA reads as TGTGCCAGCAGTGATCGGACACTGCTCTCTGGAAACACCATATATTTT. Translation gives CASSDRTLLSGNTIYF.

This chain joins TRBV5-3 and TRBJ2-7; 9 bases are shared with TRBD1. TRBV5-3 is an ORF for which the function is uncertain. V gave up 4 bases and J gave up 5 bases; unmatched junction bases: 10. The CDR3 totals 15 residues. CDR3 coding DNA: TGTGCCAGAAGCAGAGCCGGGACAGGGAATCACGAGCAGTACTTC. Translation: CARSRAGTGNHEQYF.

V usage is TRBV11-2 and J usage is TRBJ1-1, with D hard to call. With 1 base removed from V and 1 base from J, the gap between germline ends came to 7 bases. From germline, CDR1 is SGHAT and CDR2 FQNNGV. The CDR3 runs 14 residues. CDR3 protein: CASSLGHTNTEAFF. CDR3 sequence (DNA): TGTGCCAGCAGCTTAGGACATACGAACACTGAAGCTTTCTTT.

Concerning this clone itself: This same CDR3 is encoded by further DNA sequences in the sample. CDR3 sequence reads: CASSPDRVNQPQHF. The CDR3, as DNA: TGTGCCAGCAGCCCAGACAGGGTTAATCAGCCCCAGCATTTT. This chain joins TRBV7-2 and TRBJ1-5; 7 bases line up with TRBD1. Germline V gives CDR1 SGHTA, CDR2 FQGNSA. J gave up 4 bases and V 5 bases, and 5 bases lay outside the gene matches. This CDR3 comprises 14 residues.

The V gene is TRBV6-2 or TRBV6-3, the J gene TRBJ2-1; 13 nucleotides align to TRBD2. Germline assignment: CDR1 MNHEY and CDR2 SVGEGT. The CDR3 contains 19 residues. The V segment lost 5 bases and the J segment 6 bases; nucleotides outside the gene matches: 16. CDR3 coding DNA: TGTGCCAGCAGTCCGGTACTAGCGGGAGGGCGTCAGGGGGTCAATGAGCAGTTCTTC. Translating gives CASSPVLAGGRQGVNEQFF.

V gene TRBV4-1 combines with J gene TRBJ1-1; 7 bases are shared with TRBD1. This CDR3 has 18 amino acids. Unmatched junction bases numbered 18, after V lost 3 bases and J lost 5 bases. CDR1 is MGHRA and CDR2 is YSYEKL in the germline V gene. CDR3 bases: TGCGCCAGCAGCCAGGGCGCCCCGGGACAGCATCCCGGGACTGAAGCTTTCTTT. It yields the protein CASSQGAPGQHPGTEAFF.

The chain joins TRBV6-5 to TRBJ2-2, with 8 bases matching TRBD2. The V gene's germline CDR1 is MNHEY and CDR2 SVGAGI. The CDR3 has 14 amino acids. The J segment lost 5 bases and the V segment lost 7 bases, leaving 6 bases of the junction unmatched. The CDR3 DNA sequence: TGTGCCAGCACCCTGACTAGCGCGACCGGGGAGCTGTTTTTT. Residues: CASTLTSATGELFF.

The chain has TRBV6-5 and TRBJ1-1; TRBD1 aligns across 7 bases. The CDR3 is made up of 14 amino acids. Germline V lookup: CDR1 MNHEY, CDR2 SVGAGI. The V and J ends lost 8 bases and 4 bases, in that order; junction bases with no gene match: 10. In nucleotides, the CDR3 is TGTGCCAGCCAGGGGGGTACTAAGATCACTGAAGCTTTCTTT. It specifies CASQGGTKITEAFF.

The chain links TRBV4-1 to TRBJ2-3, with 11 nucleotides matching TRBD2. From germline, CDR1 is MGHRA and CDR2 YSYEKL. V lost 1 base, J lost 2 bases, and 5 bases stayed unmatched. The CDR3 sequence is 17 residues long. The DNA of the CDR3 is TGCGCCAGCAGCCAAGTTAGCGGGGGGGGTGCCACAGATACGCAGTATTTT. This translates into CASSQVSGGGATDTQYF.

V gene TRBV11-2 combines with J gene TRBJ2-1; D unclear. Germline V gene data show CDR1 as SGHAT and CDR2 as FQNNGV. The CDR3 spans 15 residues. The ends were cut back, 0 bases at V and 6 bases at J, with 12 bases in the middle. The DNA of the CDR3 is TGTGCCAGCAGCTTAGATTCCCAGGAAGGCAATGAGCAGTTCTTC. Amino acid sequence: CASSLDSQEGNEQFF. The entire variable domain, with the rest obtained from reference TRBV11-2 and TRBJ2-1, is as follows: EAGVAQSPRYKIIEKRQSVAFWCNPISGHATLYWYQQILGQGPKLLIQFQNNGVVDDSQLPKDRFSAERLKGVDSTLKIQPAKLEDSAVYLCASSLDSQEGNEQFFGPGTRLTVL.

This sequence joins TRBV19 and TRBJ1-1; TRBD1 matches at 8 bases. Germline V CDR1 and CDR2: LNHDA, SQIVND (reference sequence). The CDR3 totals 16 residues. V shed 7 bases, J shed 0 bases, and the junction held 10 bases outside the gene matches. In DNA, the CDR3 is TGTGCCAGTACCAGTCTCCCGGGACAGGTGAACACTGAAGCTTTCTTT. Encoded protein: CASTSLPGQVNTEAFF.

The CDR3 here is CASSASRGYNEQFF. The CDR3 DNA is TGTGCCAGCAGTGCCAGTCGGGGCTACAATGAGCAGTTCTTC. This rearrangement joins TRBV6-2 or TRBV6-3 to TRBJ2-1; D is perhaps TRBD2 (5 bases). The V gene lost 5 bases and the J gene lost 3 bases, with 11 bases spanning the gap. The CDR3 sequence is 14 residues long. The germline V gene encodes CDR1 MNHEY and CDR2 SVGEGT.

CDR3 sequence reads: CASGDGGGRIETQYF. The CDR3 DNA follows: TGTGCCAGCGGGGATGGGGGGGGCAGGATAGAGACCCAGTACTTC. V gene TRBV2 combines with J gene TRBJ2-5; perhaps TRBD2 as D (7 bases). Germline loops: CDR1 SNHLY, CDR2 FYNNEI. This CDR3 comprises 15 residues. V lost 8 bases and J 4 bases, leaving 20 bases between the germline ends.